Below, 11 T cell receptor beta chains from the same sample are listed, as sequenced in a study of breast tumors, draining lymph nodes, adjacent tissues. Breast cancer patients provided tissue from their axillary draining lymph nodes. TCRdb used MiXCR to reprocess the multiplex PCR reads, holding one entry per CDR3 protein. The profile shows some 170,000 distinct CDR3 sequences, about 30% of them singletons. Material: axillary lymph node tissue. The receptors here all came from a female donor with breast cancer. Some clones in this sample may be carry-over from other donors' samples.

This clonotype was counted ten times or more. CDR3 sequence (DNA): TGTGCCAGCAGCTTATCCCCACAGGGGACGGTAGGTGGAAAAAATGAGCAGTTCTTC. Translating it yields CASSLSPQGTVGGKNEQFF. The V call is TRBV7-8, the J call TRBJ2-1, with 7 bases fitting TRBD1. In germline, CDR1 is SGHVS, CDR2 FQNEAQ. Trimming took 2 bases from V and 7 from J; bases not matched to a gene: 20. The CDR3 extends over 19 amino acids.

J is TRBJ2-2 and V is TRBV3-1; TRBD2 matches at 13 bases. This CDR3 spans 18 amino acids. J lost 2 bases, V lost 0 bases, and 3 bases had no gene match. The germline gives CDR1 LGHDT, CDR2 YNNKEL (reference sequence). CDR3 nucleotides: TGTGCCAGCAGCCAAGAAAGGACTAGCGGGGGAAACACCGGGGAGCTGTTTTTT. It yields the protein CASSQERTSGGNTGELFF.

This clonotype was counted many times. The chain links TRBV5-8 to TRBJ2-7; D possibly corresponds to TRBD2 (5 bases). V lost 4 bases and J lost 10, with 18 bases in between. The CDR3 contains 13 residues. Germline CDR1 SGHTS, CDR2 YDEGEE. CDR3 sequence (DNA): TGTGCCAGCAGCACCATACCCCGGGGTGAACAGTACTTC. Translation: CASSTIPRGEQYF.

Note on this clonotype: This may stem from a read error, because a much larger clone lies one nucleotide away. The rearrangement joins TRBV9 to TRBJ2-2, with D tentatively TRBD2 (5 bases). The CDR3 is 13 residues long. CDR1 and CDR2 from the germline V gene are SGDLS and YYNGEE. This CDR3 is CASSFLRAGELLF. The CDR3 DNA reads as TGTGCCAGCAGCTTCCTCCGGGCCGGGGAGCTGCTTTTT.

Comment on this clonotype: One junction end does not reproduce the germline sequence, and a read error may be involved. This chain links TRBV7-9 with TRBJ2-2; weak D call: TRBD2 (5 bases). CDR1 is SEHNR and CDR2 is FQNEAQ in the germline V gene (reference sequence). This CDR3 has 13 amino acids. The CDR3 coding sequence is TGTGCCAGCAGCCAGACCGACACCGGGGAACTGTTTTTT. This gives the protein CASSQTDTGELFF.

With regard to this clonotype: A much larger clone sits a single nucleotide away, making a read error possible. The CDR3 nucleotides are TGCGCCAGCAGCTTTATACAGGGGGCAAACCTGTTTTTT. Encoded protein: CASSFIQGANLFF. The chain has TRBV5-1 and TRBJ1-4; 9 nucleotides agree with TRBD1. Germline V gene data show CDR1 as SGHRS and CDR2 as YFSETQ. V trimming: 2 bases; J trimming: 14 bases; junction bases outside the gene matches: 7. The CDR3 sequence is 13 residues long.

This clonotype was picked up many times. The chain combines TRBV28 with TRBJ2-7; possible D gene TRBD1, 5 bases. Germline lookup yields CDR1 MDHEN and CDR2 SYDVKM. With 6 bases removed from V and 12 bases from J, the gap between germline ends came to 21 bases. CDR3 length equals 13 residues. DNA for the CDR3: TGTGCCAGCAGCCAAACATCTAGGTCCCAGGGGTACTTC. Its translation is CASSQTSRSQGYF.

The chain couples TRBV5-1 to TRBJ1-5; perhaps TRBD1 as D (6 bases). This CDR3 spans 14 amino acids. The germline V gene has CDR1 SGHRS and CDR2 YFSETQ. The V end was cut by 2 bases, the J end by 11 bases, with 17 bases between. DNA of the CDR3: TGCGCCAGCAGCTTTGGGGGTGGTCGGGACACCCAGCATTTT. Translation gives CASSFGGGRDTQHF.

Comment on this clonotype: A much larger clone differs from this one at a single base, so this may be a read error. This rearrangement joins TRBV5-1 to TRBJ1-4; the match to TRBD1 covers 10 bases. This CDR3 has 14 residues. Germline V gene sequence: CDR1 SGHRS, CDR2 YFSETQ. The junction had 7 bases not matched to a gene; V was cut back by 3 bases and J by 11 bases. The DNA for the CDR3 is TGCGCCAGCAGCTGGGACAGGGGAGGTGACAAACTGTTTTTT. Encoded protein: CASSWDRGGDKLFF.

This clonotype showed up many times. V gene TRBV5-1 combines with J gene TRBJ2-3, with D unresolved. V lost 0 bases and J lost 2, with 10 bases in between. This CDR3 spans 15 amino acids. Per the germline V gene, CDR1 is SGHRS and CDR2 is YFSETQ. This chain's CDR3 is CASSLDRPYTDTQYF. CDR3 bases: TGCGCCAGCAGCTTGGACCGCCCATACACAGATACGCAGTATTTT. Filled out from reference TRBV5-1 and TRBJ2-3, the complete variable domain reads KAGVTQTPRYLIKTRGQQVTLSCSPISGHRSVSWYQQTPGQGLQFLFEYFSETQRNKGNFPGRFSGRQFSNSRSEMNVSTLELGDSALYLCASSLDRPYTDTQYFGPGTRLTVL.

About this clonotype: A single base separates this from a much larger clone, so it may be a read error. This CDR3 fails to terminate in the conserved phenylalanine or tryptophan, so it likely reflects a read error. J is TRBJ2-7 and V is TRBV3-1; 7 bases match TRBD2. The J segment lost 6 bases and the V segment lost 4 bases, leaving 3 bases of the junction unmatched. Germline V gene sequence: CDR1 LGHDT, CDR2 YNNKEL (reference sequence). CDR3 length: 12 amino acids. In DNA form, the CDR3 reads TGTGCCAGCAGCCTACCGGGGGGCGAGCAGTACCTC. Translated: CASSLPGGEQYL.